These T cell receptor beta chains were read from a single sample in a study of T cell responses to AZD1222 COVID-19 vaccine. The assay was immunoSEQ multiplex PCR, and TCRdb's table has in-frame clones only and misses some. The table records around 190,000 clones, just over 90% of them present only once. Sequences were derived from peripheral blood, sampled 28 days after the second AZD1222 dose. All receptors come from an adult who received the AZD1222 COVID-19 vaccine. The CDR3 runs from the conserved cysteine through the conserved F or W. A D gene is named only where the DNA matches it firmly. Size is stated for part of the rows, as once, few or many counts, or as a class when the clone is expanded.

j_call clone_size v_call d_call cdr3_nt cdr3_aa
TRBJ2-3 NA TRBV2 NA TGTGCCAGCAGCCGGACCACAGATACGCAGTATTTT CASSRTTDTQYF
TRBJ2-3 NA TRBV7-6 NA TGTGCCAGCAGCTTAGCTCGTCCTCTGGGCATCCACACAGATACGCAGTATTTT CASSLARPLGIHTDTQYF
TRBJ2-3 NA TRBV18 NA TGTGCCAGCTCACCAGATTTCACAGATACGCAGTATTTT CASSPDFTDTQYF
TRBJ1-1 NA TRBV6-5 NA TGTGCCAGCAGTTACGCCGCCCCCTCCCACGAAGCTTTCTTT CASSYAAPSHEAFF
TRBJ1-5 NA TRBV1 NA TGCACCAGCAGCCCCGGTTGGGAGCCCCAGCATTTT CTSSPGWEPQHF
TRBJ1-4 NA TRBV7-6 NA TGTGCCATTGGGCAGGGGCACGGGGAAAAACTGTTTTTT CAIGQGHGEKLFF
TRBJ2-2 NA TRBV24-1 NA TGTGCCACCAGTGACACCGGGACTGCTAACACCGGGGAGCTGTTTTTT CATSDTGTANTGELFF
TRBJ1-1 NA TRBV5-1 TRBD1 TGCGCCAGCAGCTTGGGAGACAGGGCCTTCATTGGTGAAGCTTTCTTT CASSLGDRAFIGEAFF
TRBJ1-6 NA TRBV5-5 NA TGTGCCAGCAGCCCGTCCCGGGACTCCGCTAATTCACCCCTCCACTTT CASSPSRDSANSPLHF
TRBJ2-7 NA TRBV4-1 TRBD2 TGCGCCAGCAGCCAAGGACTAGCGGAGTACGAGCAGTACTTC CASSQGLAEYEQYF
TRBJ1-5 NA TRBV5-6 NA TGTGCCAGCAGCTTGGGTGATCAGCCCCAGCATTTT CASSLGDQPQHF
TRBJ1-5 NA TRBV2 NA TGTGCCAGCAGTGATACGAACCAGCCCCAGCATTTT CASSDTNQPQHF
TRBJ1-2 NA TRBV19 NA TGTGCCAGTAGTAGCCCTTGGATCACCTATGGCTACACCTTC CASSSPWITYGYTF
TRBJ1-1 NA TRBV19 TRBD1 TGTGCCAGTAGTATAGGAAGACAGGGAAAGTTCGGAGTGAACACTGAAGCTTTCTTT CASSIGRQGKFGVNTEAFF
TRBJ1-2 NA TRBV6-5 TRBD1 TGTGCCATCCAGACAGGGCCCAACTATGGCTACACCTTC CAIQTGPNYGYTF
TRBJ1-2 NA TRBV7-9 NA TGTGCCAGCAGCTTCGGCGGGACCCTCTATGGCTACACCTTC CASSFGGTLYGYTF
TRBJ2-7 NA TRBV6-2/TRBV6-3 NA TGTGCCAGCAGTTACTCGGGGGAAATGGAGCAGTACTTC CASSYSGEMEQYF
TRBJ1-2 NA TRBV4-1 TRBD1 TGCGCCAGCAGCCAAGTCGGCAGGGGGGTCTATGGCTACACCTTC CASSQVGRGVYGYTF
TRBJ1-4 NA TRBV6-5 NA TGTGCCAGCAGTTACTTCAGGGGTGGTGAAAAACTGTTTTTT CASSYFRGGEKLFF
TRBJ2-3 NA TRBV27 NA TGTGCCAGCAGTTTCTTAGGGGACACAGATACGCAGTATTTT CASSFLGDTDTQYF
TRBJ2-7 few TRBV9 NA TGTGCCAGCAGCGCTCACAGGAATTCCTACGAGCAGTACTTC CASSAHRNSYEQYF
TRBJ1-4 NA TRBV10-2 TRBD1 TGCGCCAGCAGCGTGACAGGGTTGGCTGAAAAACTGTTTTTT CASSVTGLAEKLFF
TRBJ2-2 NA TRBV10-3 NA TGTGCCATCAGTGGCAGGGGGGTCGGGGAGCTGTTTTTT CAISGRGVGELFF
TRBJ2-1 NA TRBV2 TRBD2 TGTGCCAGCAGGGGGGAGGGGCGGCACAATGAGCAGTTCTTC CASRGEGRHNEQFF
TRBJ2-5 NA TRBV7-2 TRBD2 TGTGCCAGCAGAGACCGGGGGGGCCCCCAAGAGACCCAGTACTTC CASRDRGGPQETQYF
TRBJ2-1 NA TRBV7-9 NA TGTGCCAGCAGGGATGGGCTATCCTACAATGAGCAGTTCTTC CASRDGLSYNEQFF
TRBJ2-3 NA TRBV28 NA TGTGCCAGCAGTTTAAGGAAGCGCGGGGTCTACACAGATACGCAGTATTTT CASSLRKRGVYTDTQYF
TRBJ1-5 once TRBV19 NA TGTGCCAGTAGTATAGGACAGCTCATTATAAACCAGCCCCAGCATTTT CASSIGQLIINQPQHF
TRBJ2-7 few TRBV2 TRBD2 TGTGCCAGCAACTTTGAGCGGGATTACGAGCAGTACTTC CASNFERDYEQYF
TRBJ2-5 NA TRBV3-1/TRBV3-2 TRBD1 TGTGCCAGCAGCTTCTCGGACAGGGGAGAGACCCAGTACTTC CASSFSDRGETQYF
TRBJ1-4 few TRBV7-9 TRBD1 TGTGCCAGCAGCCTAGGACAGGGCCCAACTAATGAAAAACTGTTTTTT CASSLGQGPTNEKLFF
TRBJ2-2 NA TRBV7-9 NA TGTGCCAGCGCAGGGGACTTCAACACCGGGGAGCTGTTTTTT CASAGDFNTGELFF
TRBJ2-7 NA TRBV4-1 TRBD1 TGCGCCAGCAGCCACCCACAGGGGAACGAGCAGTACTTC CASSHPQGNEQYF
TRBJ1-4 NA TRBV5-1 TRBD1 TGCGCCAGCAGCTTCTTCCAGGGGGATAATGAAAAACTGTTTTTT CASSFFQGDNEKLFF
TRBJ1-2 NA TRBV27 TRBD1 TGTGCCAGCAGTCCTAGCGCCGGACAGGGGATCTATGGCTACACCTTC CASSPSAGQGIYGYTF
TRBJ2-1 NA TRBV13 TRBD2 TGTGCCAGCAGCTTAGGCTCAGGACTAGCCAGGGGATTCTTC CASSLGSGLARGFF
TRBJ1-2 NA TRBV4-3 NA TGCGCCAGCAGCCTATCGTCAGGGGCTGACTATGGCTACACCTTC CASSLSSGADYGYTF